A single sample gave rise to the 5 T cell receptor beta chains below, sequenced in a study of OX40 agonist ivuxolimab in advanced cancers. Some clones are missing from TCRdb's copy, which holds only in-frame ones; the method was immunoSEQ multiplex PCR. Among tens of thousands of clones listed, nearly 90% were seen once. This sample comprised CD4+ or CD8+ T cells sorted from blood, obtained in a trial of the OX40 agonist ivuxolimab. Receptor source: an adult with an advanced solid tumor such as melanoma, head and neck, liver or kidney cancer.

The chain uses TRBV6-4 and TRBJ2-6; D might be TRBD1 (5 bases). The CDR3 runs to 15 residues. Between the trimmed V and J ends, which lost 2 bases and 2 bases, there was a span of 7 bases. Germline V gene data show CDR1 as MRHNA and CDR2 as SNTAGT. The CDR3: CASSDEGAGANVLTF. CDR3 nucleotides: TGTGCCAGCAGTGACGAAGGGGCTGGGGCCAACGTCCTGACTTTC.

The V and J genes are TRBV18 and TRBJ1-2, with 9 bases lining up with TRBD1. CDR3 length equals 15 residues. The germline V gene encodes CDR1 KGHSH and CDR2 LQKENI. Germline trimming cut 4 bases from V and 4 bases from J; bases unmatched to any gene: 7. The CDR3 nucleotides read TGTGCCAGCTCACTAGTGGGACAGGGCAGCTATGGCTACACCTTC. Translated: CASSLVGQGSYGYTF.

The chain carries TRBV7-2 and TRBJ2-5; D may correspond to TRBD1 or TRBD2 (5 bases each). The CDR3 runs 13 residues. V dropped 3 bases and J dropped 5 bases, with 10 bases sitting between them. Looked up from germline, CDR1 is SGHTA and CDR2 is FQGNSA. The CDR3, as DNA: TGTGCCAGCAGCTTCAGAGGGGCTGAGACCCAGTACTTC. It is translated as CASSFRGAETQYF.

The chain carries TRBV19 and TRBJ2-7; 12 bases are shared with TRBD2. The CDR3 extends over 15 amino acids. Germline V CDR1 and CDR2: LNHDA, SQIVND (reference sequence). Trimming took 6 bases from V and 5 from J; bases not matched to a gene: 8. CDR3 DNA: TGTGCCAGTAGACGACTAGCGGGAGCGAGGGACGAGCAGTACTTC. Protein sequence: CASRRLAGARDEQYF.

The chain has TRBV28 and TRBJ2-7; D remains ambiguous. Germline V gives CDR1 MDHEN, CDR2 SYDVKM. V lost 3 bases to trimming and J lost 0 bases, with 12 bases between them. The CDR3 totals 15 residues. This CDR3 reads CASSFGDSVSYEQYF. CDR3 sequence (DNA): TGTGCCAGCAGTTTTGGGGATTCAGTCTCCTACGAGCAGTACTTC.